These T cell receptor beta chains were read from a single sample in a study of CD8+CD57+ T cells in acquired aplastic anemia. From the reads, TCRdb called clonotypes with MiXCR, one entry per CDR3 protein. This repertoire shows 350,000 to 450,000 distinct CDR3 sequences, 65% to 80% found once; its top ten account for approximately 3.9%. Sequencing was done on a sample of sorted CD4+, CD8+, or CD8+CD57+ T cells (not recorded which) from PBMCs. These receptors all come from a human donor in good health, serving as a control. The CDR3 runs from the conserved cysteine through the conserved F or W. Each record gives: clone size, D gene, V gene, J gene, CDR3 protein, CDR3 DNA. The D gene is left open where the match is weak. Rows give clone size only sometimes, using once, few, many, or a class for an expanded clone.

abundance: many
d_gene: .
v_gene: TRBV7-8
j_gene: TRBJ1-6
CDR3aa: CASSLKGLSRFHSPLHF
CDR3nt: TGTGCCAGCAGCTTAAAGGGCCTAAGCAGGTTCCATTCACCCCTCCACTTT

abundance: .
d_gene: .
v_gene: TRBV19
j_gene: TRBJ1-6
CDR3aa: CAGSRDSGGSPLHF
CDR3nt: TGTGCCGGTAGTCGCGACAGTGGGGGCTCACCCCTCCACTTT

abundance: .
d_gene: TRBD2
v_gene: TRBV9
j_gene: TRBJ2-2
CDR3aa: CASSVGLAGAVNTGELFF
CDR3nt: TGTGCCAGCAGCGTGGGACTAGCGGGGGCCGTGAACACCGGGGAGCTGTTTTTT

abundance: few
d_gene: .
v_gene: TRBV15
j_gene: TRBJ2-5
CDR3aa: CATSSWETQYF
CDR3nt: TGTGCCACCAGCAGTTGGGAGACCCAGTACTTC

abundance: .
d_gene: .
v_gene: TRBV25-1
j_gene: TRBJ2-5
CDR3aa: CASSRSWTEGETQYF
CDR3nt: TGTGCCAGCAGCCGCAGCTGGACCGAGGGGGAGACCCAGTACTTC

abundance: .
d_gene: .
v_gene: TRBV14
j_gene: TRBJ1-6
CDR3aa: CASSDTGQVNAPLHF
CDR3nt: TGTGCCAGCAGTGATACGGGGCAAGTTAATGCGCCCCTCCACTTT

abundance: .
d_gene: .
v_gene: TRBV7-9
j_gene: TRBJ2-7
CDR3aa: CASSLDIAVRGNQF
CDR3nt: TGTGCCAGCAGCTTAGACATTGCGGTCCGGGGCAATCAGTTC

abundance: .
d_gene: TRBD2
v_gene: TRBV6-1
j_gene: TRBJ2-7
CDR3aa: CASTIMRGDGRPYEQYF
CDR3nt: TGTGCCAGCACTATTATGCGGGGGGACGGCAGACCCTACGAGCAGTACTTC

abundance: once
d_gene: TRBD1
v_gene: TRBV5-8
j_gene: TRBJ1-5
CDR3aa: CARRGPGGNQPQHF
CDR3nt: TGTGCCAGGAGGGGGCCCGGGGGCAATCAGCCCCAGCATTTT

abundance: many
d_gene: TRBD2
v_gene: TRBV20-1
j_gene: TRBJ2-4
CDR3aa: CSAEGLAGGAKNIQYF
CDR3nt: TGCAGTGCGGAAGGTCTAGCGGGGGGAGCCAAAAACATTCAGTACTTC

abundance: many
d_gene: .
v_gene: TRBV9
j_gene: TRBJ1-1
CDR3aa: CASSEVRGTSGAAFF
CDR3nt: TGTGCCAGCAGCGAGGTTCGCGGGACCTCGGGGGCAGCTTTCTTT

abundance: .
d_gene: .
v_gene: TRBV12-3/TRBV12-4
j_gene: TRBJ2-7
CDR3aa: CASSPIGAGIREQYF
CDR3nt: TGTGCCAGCAGTCCCATTGGGGCAGGGATCCGCGAGCAGTACTTC

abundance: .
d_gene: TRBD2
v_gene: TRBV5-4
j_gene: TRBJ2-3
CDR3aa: CASSEVMGGGSDTQYF
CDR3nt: TGTGCCAGCAGCGAGGTTATGGGCGGGGGGTCAGATACGCAGTATTTT

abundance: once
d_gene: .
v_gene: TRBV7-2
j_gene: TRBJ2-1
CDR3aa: CAGSSLTEQFF
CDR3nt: TGTGCCGGCAGCTCGCTGACAGAGCAGTTCTTC

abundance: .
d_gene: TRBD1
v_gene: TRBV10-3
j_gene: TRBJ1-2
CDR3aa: CAISDQGALSGYTF
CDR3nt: TGTGCCATCAGTGATCAGGGGGCCTTGAGTGGCTACACCTTC

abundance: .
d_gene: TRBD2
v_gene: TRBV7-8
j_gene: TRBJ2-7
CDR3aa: CASSSGGGARTYEQYF
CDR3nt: TGTGCCAGCAGCTCTGGCGGGGGGGCTAGAACCTATGAGCAGTACTTC

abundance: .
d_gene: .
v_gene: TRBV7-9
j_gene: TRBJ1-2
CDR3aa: CASSFERPGYGYIF
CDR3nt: TGTGCCAGCAGCTTTGAACGCCCGGGCTATGGCTACATCTTC

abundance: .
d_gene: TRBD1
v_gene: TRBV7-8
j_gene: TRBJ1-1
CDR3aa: CASSSRPDGTAEAFF
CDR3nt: TGTGCCAGCAGCTCGCGTCCAGACGGGACAGCTGAAGCTTTCTTT

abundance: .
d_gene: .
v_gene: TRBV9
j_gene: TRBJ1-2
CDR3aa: CASSAEHRSLGSYTF
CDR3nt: TGTGCCAGCAGTGCCGAGCACAGGAGCCTAGGTAGCTACACCTTC

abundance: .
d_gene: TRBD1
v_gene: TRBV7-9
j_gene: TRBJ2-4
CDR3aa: CASSYRGQGEVGNQYF
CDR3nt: TGTGCCAGCAGTTACCGGGGACAGGGGGAGGTTGGCAACCAGTACTTC

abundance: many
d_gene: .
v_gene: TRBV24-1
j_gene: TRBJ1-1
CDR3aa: CATSDMMRAFF
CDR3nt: TGTGCCACCAGTGATATGATGAGGGCTTTCTTT

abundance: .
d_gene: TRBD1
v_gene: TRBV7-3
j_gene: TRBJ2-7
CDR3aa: CASRLANSRDRGYEQYF
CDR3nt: TGTGCAAGTCGCTTAGCGAATTCCCGGGACAGGGGCTACGAGCAGTACTTC

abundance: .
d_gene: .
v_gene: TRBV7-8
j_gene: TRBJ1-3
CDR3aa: CASSQDSHPGNTFYF
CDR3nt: TGTGCCAGCAGCCAAGACAGTCACCCTGGAAACACCTTTTATTTT

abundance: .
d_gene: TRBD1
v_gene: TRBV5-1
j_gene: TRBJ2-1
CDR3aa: CASDRTGGINEQFF
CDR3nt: TGTGCTAGTGACCGGACAGGGGGGATCAATGAGCAGTTCTTC

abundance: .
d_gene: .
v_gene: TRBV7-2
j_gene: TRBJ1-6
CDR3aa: CASSPHLASPLHF
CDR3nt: TGTGCCAGCAGCCCGCATCTGGCTTCACCCCTCCACTTT

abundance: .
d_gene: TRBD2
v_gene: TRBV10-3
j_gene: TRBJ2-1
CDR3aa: CAISAGTSANNEQFF
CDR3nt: TGTGCCATCAGCGCTGGGACTAGCGCCAACAATGAGCAGTTCTTC

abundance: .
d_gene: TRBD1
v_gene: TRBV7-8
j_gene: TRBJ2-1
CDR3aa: CASSFRTGSRFF
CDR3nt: TGTGCCAGCAGCTTTAGGACAGGGTCTCGGTTCTTC

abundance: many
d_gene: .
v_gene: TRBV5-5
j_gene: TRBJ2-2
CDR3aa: CASSSGRLENTGELFF
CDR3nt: TGTGCCAGCAGCTCGGGACGACTAGAGAACACCGGGGAGCTGTTTTTT

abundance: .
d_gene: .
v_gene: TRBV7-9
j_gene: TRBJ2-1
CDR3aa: CASSYAAGRQFF
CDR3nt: TGTGCCAGCAGTTACGCGGCAGGGCGGCAGTTCTTC

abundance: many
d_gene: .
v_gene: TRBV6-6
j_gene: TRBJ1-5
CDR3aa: CASSESGEAQHF
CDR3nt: TGTGCCAGCAGCGAATCAGGGGAGGCCCAGCATTTT

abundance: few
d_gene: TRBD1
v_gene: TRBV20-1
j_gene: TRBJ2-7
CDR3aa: CSGAGQGAYEQYF
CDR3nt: TGCAGCGGGGCGGGACAGGGGGCCTACGAGCAGTACTTC

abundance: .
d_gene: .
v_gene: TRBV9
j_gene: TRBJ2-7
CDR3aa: CASSEVAGSQETHF
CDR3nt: TGTGCCAGCAGCGAAGTTGCGGGATCCCAAGAGACGCACTTC

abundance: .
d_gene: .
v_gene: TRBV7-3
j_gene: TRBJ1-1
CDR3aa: CASSPGKAHPEAFF
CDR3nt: TGCGCCAGCAGCCCCGGAAAGGCACACCCTGAAGCTTTCTTT

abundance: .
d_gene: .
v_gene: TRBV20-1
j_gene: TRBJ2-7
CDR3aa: CSASGLAGGFYEQYF
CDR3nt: TGCAGTGCTAGTGGGCTAGCTGGGGGGTTCTACGAGCAGTACTTC

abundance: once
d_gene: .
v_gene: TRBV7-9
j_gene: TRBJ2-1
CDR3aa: CASSCSRPSSGDNFF
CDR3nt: TGTGCCAGCAGCTGCTCTCGGCCAAGCTCTGGAGACAACTTCTTC

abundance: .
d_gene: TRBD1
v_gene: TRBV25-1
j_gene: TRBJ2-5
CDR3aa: CASSPRTGFETQYF
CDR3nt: TGTGCCAGCAGTCCCCGGACAGGGTTTGAGACCCAGTACTTC

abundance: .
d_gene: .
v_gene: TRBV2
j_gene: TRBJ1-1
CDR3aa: CASSEAGGAGTEAFF
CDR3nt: TGTGCCAGCAGTGAGGCCGGGGGGGCAGGCACTGAAGCTTTCTTT

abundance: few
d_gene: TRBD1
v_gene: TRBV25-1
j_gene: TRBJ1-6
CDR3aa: CASSVDPGTGGSPLHF
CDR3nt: TGTGCCAGCAGCGTAGACCCCGGGACAGGGGGTTCACCCCTCCACTTT

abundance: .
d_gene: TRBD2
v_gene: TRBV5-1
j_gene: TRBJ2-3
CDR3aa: CASRPPTSGGEQYF
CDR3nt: TGTGCCAGCCGCCCGCCAACGAGCGGGGGCGAGCAGTATTTT

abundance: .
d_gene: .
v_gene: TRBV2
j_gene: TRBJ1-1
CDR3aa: CASSKGGQNPEEYF
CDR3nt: TGTGCCAGCAGTAAAGGGGGTCAGAACCCTGAGGAGTACTTC

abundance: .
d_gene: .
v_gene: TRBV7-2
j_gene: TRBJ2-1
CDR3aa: CASRKGGSSYNEQFF
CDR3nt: TGTGCCAGCAGAAAAGGGGGGAGCTCCTACAATGAGCAGTTCTTT

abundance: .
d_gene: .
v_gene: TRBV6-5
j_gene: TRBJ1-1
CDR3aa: CASSREGDTEAFF
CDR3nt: TGTGCCAGCAGTAGGGAGGGGGACACTGAAGCTTTCTTT

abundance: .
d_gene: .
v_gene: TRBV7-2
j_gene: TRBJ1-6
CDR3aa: CASSFDRSGPLHF
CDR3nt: TGTGCCAGCAGCTTTGACAGGTCTGGGCCCCTCCACTTT

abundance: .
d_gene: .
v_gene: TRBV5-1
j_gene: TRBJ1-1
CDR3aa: CASSLASASFF
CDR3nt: TGCGCCAGCAGCTTGGCGTCTGCATCTTTCTTT

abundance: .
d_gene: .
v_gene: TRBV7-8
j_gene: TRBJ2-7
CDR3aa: CASSSSSGEGYTFF
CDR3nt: TGTGCCAGCAGCTCAAGTTCTGGAGAAGGCTACACCTTCTTC

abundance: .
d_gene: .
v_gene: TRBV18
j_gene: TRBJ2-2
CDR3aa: CASSPGSGQPNTGELFF
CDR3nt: TGTGCCAGCTCACCAGGGTCCGGACAGCCGAACACCGGGGAGCTGTTTTTT

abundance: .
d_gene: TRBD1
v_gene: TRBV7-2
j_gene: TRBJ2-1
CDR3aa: CASSLVGTATYNEQFF
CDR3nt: TGTGCCAGCAGCTTAGTAGGGACAGCGACCTACAATGAGCAGTTCTTC

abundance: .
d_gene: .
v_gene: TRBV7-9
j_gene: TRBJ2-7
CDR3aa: CASSLQETTFFEQYF
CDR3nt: TGTGCCAGCAGCTTGCAGGAGACCACCTTCTTCGAGCAGTACTTC

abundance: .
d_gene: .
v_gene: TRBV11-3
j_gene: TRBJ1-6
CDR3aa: CAADRNNSPLHF
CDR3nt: TGTGCCGCCGACAGGAATAATTCACCCCTCCACTTT

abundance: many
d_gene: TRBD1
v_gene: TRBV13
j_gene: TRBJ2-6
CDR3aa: CASSLGPGQSSGANVLTF
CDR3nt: TGTGCCAGCAGCTTAGGCCCGGGACAGAGCTCTGGGGCCAACGTCCTGACTTTC

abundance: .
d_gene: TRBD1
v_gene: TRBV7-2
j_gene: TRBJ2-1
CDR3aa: CASSLRDRVHEQFF
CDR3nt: TGTGCCAGCAGCTTACGGGACAGGGTCCATGAGCAGTTCTTC

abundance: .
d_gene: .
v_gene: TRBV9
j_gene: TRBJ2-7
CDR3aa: CASSQTDKIYEHYF
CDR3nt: TGTGCCAGCAGCCAGACAGACAAGATTTACGAGCACTACTTC

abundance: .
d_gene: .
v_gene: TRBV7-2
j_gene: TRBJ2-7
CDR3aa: CASSLDGTDEQYF
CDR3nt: TGTGCCAGCAGCTTAGACGGGACCGACGAGCAGTACTTC

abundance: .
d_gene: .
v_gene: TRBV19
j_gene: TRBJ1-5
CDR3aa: CPSSPLERGNQPQHF
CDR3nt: TGTCCCAGTAGTCCTTTAGAACGGGGCAATCAGCCCCAGCATTTT

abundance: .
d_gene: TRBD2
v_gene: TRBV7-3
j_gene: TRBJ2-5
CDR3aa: CASSLTSVLLGTKYF
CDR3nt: TGCGCCAGCAGCCTAACTAGCGTCCTACTGGGGACCAAGTACTTC

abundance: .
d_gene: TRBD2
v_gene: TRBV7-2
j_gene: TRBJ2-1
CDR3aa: CASSLSGLAGDEQFF
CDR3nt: TGTGCCAGCAGCTTGTCTGGGCTAGCGGGGGATGAGCAGTTCTTC

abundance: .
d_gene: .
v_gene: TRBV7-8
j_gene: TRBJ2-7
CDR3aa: CASSLAGGTLNYEQYF
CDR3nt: TGTGCCAGCAGCTTAGCAGGAGGGACTCTCAATTACGAGCAGTACTTC

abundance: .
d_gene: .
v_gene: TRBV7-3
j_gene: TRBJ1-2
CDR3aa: CASSFSQPGRGEPF
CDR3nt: TGTGCCAGCAGTTTCAGCCAGCCGGGGAGGGGTGAGCCGTTC

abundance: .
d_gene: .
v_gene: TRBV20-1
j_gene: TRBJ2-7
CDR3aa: CSASDRTELPYEQYF
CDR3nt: TGCAGTGCCTCCGACAGGACTGAGCTTCCCTACGAGCAGTACTTC